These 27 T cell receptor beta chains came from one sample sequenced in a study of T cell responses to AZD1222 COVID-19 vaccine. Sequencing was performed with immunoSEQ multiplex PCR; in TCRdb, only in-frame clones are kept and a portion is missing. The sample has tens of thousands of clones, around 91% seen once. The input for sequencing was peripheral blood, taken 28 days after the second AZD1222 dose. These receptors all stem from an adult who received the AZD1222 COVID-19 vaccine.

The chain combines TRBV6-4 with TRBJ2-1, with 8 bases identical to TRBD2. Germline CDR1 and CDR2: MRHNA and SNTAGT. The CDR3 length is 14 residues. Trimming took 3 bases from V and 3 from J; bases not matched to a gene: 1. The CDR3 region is CASSDSGDYNEQFF. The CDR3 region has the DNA TGTGCCAGCAGTGATAGCGGGGACTACAATGAGCAGTTCTTC.

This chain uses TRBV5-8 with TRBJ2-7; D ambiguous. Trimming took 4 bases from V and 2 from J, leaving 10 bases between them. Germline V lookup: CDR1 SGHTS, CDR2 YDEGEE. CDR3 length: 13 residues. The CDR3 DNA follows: TGTGCCAGCAGCCCCGACGGACCCTACGAGCAGTACTTC. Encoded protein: CASSPDGPYEQYF. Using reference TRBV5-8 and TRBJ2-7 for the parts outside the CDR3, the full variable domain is EAGVTQSPTHLIKTRGQQATLRCSPISGHTSVYWYQQALGLGLQFLLWYDEGEERNRGNFPPRFSGRQFPNYSSELNVNALELEDSALYLCASSPDGPYEQYFGPGTRLTVT.

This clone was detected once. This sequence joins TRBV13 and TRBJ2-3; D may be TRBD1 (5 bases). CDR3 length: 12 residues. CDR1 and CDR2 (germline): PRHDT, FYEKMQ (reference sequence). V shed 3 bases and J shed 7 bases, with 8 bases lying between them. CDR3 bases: TGTGCCAGCAGCTTTAGGGGCAATACGCAGTATTTT. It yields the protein CASSFRGNTQYF.

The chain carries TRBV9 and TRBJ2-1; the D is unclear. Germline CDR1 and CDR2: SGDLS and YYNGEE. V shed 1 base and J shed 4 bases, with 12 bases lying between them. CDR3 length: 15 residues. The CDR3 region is CASSVTSLVYNEQFF. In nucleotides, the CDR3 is TGTGCCAGCAGCGTAACCTCATTGGTGTACAATGAGCAGTTCTTC.

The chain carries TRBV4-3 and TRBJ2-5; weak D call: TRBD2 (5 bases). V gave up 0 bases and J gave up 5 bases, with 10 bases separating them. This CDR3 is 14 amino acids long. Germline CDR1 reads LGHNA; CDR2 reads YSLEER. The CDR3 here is CASSQDRGSETQYF. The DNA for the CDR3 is TGCGCCAGCAGCCAAGATCGGGGTTCGGAGACCCAGTACTTC.

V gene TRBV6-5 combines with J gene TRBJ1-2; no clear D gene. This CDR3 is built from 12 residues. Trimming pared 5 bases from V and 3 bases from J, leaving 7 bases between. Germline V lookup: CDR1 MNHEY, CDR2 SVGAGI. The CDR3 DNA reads TGTGCCAGCAGTAGAGAAGACTATGGCTACACCTTC. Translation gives CASSREDYGYTF.

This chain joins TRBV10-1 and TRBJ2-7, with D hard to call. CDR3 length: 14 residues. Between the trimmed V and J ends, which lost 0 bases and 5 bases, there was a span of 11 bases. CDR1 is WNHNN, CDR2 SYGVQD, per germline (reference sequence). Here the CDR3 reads CASSESFLRHEQYF. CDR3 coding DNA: TGCGCCAGCAGTGAGTCGTTCTTACGGCACGAGCAGTACTTC.

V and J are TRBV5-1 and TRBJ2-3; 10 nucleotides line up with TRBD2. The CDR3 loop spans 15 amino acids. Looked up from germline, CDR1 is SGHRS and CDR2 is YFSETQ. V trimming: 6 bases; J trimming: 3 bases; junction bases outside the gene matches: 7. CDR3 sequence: CASTSSTSGTDTQYF. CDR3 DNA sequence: TGCGCCAGCACCTCCTCGACTAGCGGGACAGATACGCAGTATTTT.

The CDR3 region has the DNA TGTGCCAGCGGTCGGGCCGGGGACACTGAAGCTTTCTTT. Translated: CASGRAGDTEAFF. V gene TRBV9 combines with J gene TRBJ1-1; D remains ambiguous. This CDR3 is 13 amino acids long. Trimming took 7 bases from V and 3 from J, leaving 13 bases between them. The germline V gene has CDR1 SGDLS and CDR2 YYNGEE.

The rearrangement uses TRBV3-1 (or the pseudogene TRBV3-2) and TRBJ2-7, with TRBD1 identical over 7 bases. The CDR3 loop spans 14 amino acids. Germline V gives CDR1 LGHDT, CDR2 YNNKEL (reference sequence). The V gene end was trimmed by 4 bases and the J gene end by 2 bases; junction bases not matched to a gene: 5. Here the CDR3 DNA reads TGTGCCAGCAGCCCTGGGACAGTAACCTACGAGCAGTACTTC. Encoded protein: CASSPGTVTYEQYF.

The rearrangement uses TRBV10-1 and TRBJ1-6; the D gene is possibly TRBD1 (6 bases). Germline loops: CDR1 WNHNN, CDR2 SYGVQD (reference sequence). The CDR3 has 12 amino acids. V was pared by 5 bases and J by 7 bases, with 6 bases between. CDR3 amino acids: CASSQGNSPLHF. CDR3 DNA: TGCGCCAGCAGTCAGGGGAATTCACCCCTCCACTTT.

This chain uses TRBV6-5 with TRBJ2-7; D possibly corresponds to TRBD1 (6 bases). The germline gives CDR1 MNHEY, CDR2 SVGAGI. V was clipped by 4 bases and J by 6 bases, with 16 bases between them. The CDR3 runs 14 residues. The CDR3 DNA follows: TGTGCCAGCAGTTTACGAGCCGGCAGGGGCGAGCAGTACTTC. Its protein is CASSLRAGRGEQYF.

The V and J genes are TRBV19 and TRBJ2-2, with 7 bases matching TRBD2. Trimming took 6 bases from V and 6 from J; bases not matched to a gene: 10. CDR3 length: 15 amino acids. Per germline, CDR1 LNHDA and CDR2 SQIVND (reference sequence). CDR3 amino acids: CASSPMVAGSGELFF. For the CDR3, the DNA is TGTGCCAGTAGCCCTATGGTAGCGGGTTCCGGGGAGCTGTTTTTT.

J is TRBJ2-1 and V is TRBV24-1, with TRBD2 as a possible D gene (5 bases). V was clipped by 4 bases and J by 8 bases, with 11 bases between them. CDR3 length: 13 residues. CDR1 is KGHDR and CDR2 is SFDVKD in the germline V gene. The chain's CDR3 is CATSESADHEQFF. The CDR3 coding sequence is TGTGCCACCAGTGAGTCAGCGGATCATGAGCAGTTCTTC.

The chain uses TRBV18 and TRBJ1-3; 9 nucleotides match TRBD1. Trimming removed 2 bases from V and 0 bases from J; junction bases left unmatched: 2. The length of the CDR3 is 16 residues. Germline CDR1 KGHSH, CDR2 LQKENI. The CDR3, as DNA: TGTGCCAGCTCACCAGGGACAGGGAACTCTGGAAACACCATATATTTT. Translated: CASSPGTGNSGNTIYF. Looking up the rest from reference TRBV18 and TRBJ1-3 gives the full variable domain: NAGVMQNPRHLVRRRGQEARLRCSPMKGHSHVYWYRQLPEEGLKFMVYLQKENIIDESGMPKERFSAEFPKEGPSILRIQQVVRGDSAAYFCASSPGTGNSGNTIYFGEGSWLTVV.

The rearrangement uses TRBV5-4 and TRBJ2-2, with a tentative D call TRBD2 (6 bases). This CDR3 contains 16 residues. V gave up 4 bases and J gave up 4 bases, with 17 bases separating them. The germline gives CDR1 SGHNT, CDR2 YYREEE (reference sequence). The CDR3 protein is CASSAGLSKFTGELFF. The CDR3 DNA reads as TGTGCCAGCAGCGCGGGACTTTCGAAATTCACCGGGGAGCTGTTTTTT.

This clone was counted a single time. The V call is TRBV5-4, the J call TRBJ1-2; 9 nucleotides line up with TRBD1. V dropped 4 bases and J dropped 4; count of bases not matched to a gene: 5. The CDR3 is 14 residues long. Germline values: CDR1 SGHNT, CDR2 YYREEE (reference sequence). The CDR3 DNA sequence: TGTGCCAGCAGCCTCGACAGGGGGGTCTATGGCTACACCTTC. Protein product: CASSLDRGVYGYTF.

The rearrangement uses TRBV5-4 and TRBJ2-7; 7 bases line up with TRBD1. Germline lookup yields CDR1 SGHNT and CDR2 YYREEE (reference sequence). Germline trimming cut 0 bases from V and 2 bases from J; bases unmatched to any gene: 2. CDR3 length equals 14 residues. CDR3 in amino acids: CASSLGGQPYEQYF. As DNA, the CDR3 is TGTGCCAGCAGCTTGGGGGGACAGCCCTACGAGCAGTACTTC.

Written as DNA, the CDR3 is TGTGCCAGCAGCCAAGGGACGGTTCAAGCTAACTATGGCTACACCTTC. Translation gives CASSQGTVQANYGYTF. This rearrangement joins TRBV5-5 to TRBJ1-2; a possible D gene is TRBD1 (5 bases). The CDR3 runs to 16 residues. Germline V gene lookup returns CDR1 SGHKS and CDR2 YYEKEE (reference sequence). Trimming removed 4 bases from V and 0 bases from J, with 16 bases in between.

The DNA of the CDR3 is TGTGCCAGCAGTTTAGGACAGGGGGTCTTAAGGGGCTACACCTTC. This codes for CASSLGQGVLRGYTF. V gene TRBV28 combines with J gene TRBJ1-2, with 10 bases aligning to TRBD1. There are 15 residues in the CDR3. J gave up 8 bases and V 2 bases, and 8 bases lay outside the gene matches. The germline CDR1 and CDR2 sequences are MDHEN and SYDVKM.

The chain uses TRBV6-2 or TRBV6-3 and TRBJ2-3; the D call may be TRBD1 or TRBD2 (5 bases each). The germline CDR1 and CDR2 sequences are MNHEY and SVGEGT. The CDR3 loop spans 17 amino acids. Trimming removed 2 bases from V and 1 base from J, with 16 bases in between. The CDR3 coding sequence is TGTGCCAGCAGTTACGGGGCCTGGCGGGTCGGCACAGATACGCAGTATTTT. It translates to CASSYGAWRVGTDTQYF.

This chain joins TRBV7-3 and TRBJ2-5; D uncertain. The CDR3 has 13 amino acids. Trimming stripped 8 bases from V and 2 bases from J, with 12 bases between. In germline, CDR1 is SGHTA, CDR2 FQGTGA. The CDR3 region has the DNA TGTGCCAGCGACTCAAGAGCTCAAGAGACCCAGTACTTC. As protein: CASDSRAQETQYF.

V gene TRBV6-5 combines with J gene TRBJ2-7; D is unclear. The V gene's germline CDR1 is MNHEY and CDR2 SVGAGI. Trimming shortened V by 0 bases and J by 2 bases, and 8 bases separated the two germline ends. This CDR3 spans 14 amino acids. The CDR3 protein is CASSYSPGPYEQYF. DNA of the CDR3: TGTGCCAGCAGTTACTCGCCAGGACCCTACGAGCAGTACTTC.

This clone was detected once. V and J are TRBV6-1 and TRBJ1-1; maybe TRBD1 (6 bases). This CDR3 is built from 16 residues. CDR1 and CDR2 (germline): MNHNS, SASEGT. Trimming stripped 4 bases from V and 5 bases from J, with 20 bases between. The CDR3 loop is CASSASGADGGTEAFF. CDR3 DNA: TGTGCCAGCAGTGCCTCAGGGGCCGATGGGGGGACTGAAGCTTTCTTT.

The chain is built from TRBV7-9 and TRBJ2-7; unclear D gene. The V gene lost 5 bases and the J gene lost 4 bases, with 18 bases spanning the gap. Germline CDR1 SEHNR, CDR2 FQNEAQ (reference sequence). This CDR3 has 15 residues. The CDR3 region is CASSQVPGAFYEQYF. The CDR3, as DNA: TGTGCCAGCAGCCAAGTGCCGGGCGCCTTTTACGAGCAGTACTTC.

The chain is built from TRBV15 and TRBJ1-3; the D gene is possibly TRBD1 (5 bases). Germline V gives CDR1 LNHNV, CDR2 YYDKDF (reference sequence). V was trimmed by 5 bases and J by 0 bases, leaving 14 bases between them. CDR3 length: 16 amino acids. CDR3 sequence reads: CATSPVEGTSGNTIYF. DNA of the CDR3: TGTGCCACCAGCCCCGTGGAGGGGACCTCTGGAAACACCATATATTTT.

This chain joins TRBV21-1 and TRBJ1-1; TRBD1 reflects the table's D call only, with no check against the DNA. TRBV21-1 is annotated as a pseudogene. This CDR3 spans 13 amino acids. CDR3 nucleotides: TGTGCCAGCAGCATTGACAGGGACACTGAAGCTTTCTTT. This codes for CASSIDRDTEAFF.